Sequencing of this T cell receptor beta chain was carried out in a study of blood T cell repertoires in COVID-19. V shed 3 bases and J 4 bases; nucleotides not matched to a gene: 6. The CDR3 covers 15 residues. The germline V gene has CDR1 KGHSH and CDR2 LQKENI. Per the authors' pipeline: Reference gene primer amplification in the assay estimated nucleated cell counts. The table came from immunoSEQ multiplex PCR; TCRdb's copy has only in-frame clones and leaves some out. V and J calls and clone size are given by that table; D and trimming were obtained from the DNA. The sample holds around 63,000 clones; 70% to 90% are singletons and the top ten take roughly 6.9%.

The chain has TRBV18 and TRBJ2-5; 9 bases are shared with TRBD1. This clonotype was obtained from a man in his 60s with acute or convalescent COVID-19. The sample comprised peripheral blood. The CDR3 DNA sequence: TGTGCCAGCTCACCCGGGACAGGGAGAGTAGAGACCCAGTACTTC. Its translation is CASSPGTGRVETQYF.